This TCR beta chain appears in the sequencing data of a study of PD-1 blockade in classical Hodgkin lymphoma. Findings of the study overall: Compared with healthy donors, newly diagnosed patients reportedly showed lower baseline TCR diversity.

Only in-frame clones appear in the TCRdb table, and some are missing; sequencing was by immunoSEQ multiplex PCR. The sample consists of about 85,000 clones, 75% to 95% of them appearing once. CDR1 SGHTA and CDR2 FQGTGA come from the germline V gene. CDR3 length: 14 residues. After removal of 5 bases from V and 5 bases from J, the junction contained 8 bases not matched to a gene. To note about this clone: Its antigen is still unknown.

Documented time point: cycle 4 day 1 (C4D1), after 6 weeks of nivolumab. No patient escaped relapse after autologous stem cell transplantation, and brentuximab vedotin exposure varied. Responses achieved at best were complete response, partial response or progressive disease. Here the sequenced sample was peripheral blood mononuclear cells (PBMCs), taken before the fourth cycle of nivolumab. This TCR came from a human donor with classical Hodgkin lymphoma. The rearrangement joins TRBV7-3 to TRBJ2-5, with TRBD1 matching 7 bases. Written as DNA, the CDR3 is TGTGCCAGCAGCAAGGGGGCAGGGAAGGAGACCCAGTACTTC. It codes for CASSKGAGKETQYF.